This T cell receptor beta chain was captured in a study of early T cells in non-severe SARS-CoV-2 infection. Unique molecular identifiers (one per individual cDNA molecule) were attached. MiXCR, applied by TCRdb to the 5' RACE reads, yields one record per CDR3 protein. The sample contains around 49,000 distinct CDR3 sequences, around 10% of which appear only once. This clonotype was observed at least ten times. The germline V gene encodes CDR1 MNHEY and CDR2 SMNVEV (reference sequence). Trimming shortened V by 3 bases and J by 5 bases, and 15 bases separated the two germline ends. The CDR3 totals 15 residues.

The chain has TRBV27 and TRBJ2-3; D is perhaps TRBD1 (5 bases). The sequencing input was whole blood. The receptor's source is an adult who was a healthcare worker with PCR-confirmed SARS-CoV-2 infection or an uninfected control (not recorded which). The CDR3 here is CASSFRQGPEDTQYF. The DNA of the CDR3 is TGTGCCAGCAGTTTTAGGCAGGGCCCCGAAGATACGCAGTATTTT.